Listed below are T cell receptor beta chains from one sample, sequenced in a study of vaccination and CD4 T cells after COVID-19. Their recognized antigens are unknown. TCRdb itself ran the PCR reads through MiXCR, one entry per CDR3 protein. This repertoire shows approximately 9,500 distinct CDR3 sequences, around 30% found once; its top ten account for 10% to 15%. Sequencing input: CD4+ T cells from blood, cultured in vitro. These receptors came from a human donor in good health. The CDR3 runs from the conserved cysteine through the conserved F or W. D genes are given only for firm matches. The size entry is marked missing in some rows and otherwise reads once, few, many or a size class.

j_gene	d_gene	abundance	v_gene	len	CDR3nt	CDR3aa
TRBJ2-5	TRBD2	.	TRBV7-2	15	TGTGCCAGCAGCTTAGGCGGGAGTGGTCAGGAGACCCAGTACTTC	CASSLGGSGQETQYF
TRBJ1-3	.	.	TRBV4-3	14	TGCGCCAGCAGCCAAGATCGAGGGGGAAACACCATATATTTT	CASSQDRGGNTIYF
TRBJ1-2	.	medium-sized	TRBV20-1	13	TGCAGTGCTACTGTTCGACAGATCCATGGCTACACCTTC	CSATVRQIHGYTF
TRBJ2-1	.	few	TRBV7-3	14	TGTGCCAGCAGCTCCGGAGTAGGGGGCAATGAGCAGTTCTTC	CASSSGVGGNEQFF
TRBJ2-4	.	.	TRBV6-5	13	TGTGCCAGCAGTTACGATGGGAGAAACATTCAGTACTTC	CASSYDGRNIQYF
TRBJ2-5	.	few	TRBV6-1	12	TGTGCCAGCAGTGAAAGGGAAGAGACCCAGTACTTC	CASSEREETQYF
TRBJ2-7	TRBD2	.	TRBV19	17	TGTGCCAGTAGTAGGGGGCTGGGACTAGCGGGAGACTACGAGCAGTACTTC	CASSRGLGLAGDYEQYF
TRBJ2-2	.	once	TRBV6-1	11	TGTGCCAGCAGCCACACCGGGGAGCTGTTTTTT	CASSHTGELFF
TRBJ1-1	TRBD1	.	TRBV20-1	15	TGCAGTGCCCGAGGCGGGTCGGGACAGAGCACTGAAGCTTTCTTT	CSARGGSGQSTEAFF
TRBJ2-3	TRBD2	.	TRBV6-2/TRBV6-3	14	TGTGCCACCAGGGCCCCCTCGCGGGAGGGTACGCAGTATTTT	CATRAPSREGTQYF
TRBJ2-7	TRBD1	few	TRBV27	13	TGTGCCAGCAGCTGGGGACAGGGAGTCGAGCAGTACTTC	CASSWGQGVEQYF
TRBJ2-2	.	.	TRBV20-1	15	TGCAGTGCTAGCCGAGGTGCCAAGAACACCGGGGAGCTGTTTTTT	CSASRGAKNTGELFF
TRBJ2-1	.	.	TRBV5-4	12	TGTGCCAGCAGCACGGGTTTCAATGAGCAGTTCTTC	CASSTGFNEQFF
TRBJ2-7	TRBD1	once	TRBV5-1	14	TGCGCCAGCAGCTTGGTAGGGGGCGACTACGAGCAGTACTTC	CASSLVGGDYEQYF
TRBJ1-5	TRBD1	few	TRBV7-3	13	TGTGCCAGCAGCGTTACAGGGGTTCAGCCCCAGCATTTT	CASSVTGVQPQHF
TRBJ1-5	.	.	TRBV7-7	13	TGTGCTAGCAGCGTCCGTCCTAATCAGCCCCAGCATTTT	CASSVRPNQPQHF
TRBJ2-3	.	.	TRBV28	12	TGTGCCAGCAGTTTGATCACAGATACGCAGTATTTT	CASSLITDTQYF
TRBJ1-3	TRBD1	.	TRBV27	14	TGTGCCAGCAGCGACAGGGCTGGTGGAAACACCATATATTTT	CASSDRAGGNTIYF
TRBJ1-1	.	few	TRBV6-2/TRBV6-3	14	TGTGCCAGCAGTTACCCCCAGGGGAGCACTGAAGCTTTCTTT	CASSYPQGSTEAFF
TRBJ1-2	.	few	TRBV7-8	15	TGTGCCAGCAGCCCTCGGGGGGCCTCAGACTATGGCTACACCTTC	CASSPRGASDYGYTF
TRBJ2-3	.	few	TRBV19	15	TGTGCCAGCCTACCTCGGGGGACCTACACAGATACGCAGTATTTT	CASLPRGTYTDTQYF
TRBJ2-7	.	.	TRBV27	17	TGTGCCAGCAGTTTTGGGCGTGGCTGGGACACTCCCTACGAGCAGTACTTC	CASSFGRGWDTPYEQYF
TRBJ2-3	TRBD1	.	TRBV4-3	13	TGCGCCAGCAGCTCGACGACAGGGAATACGCAGTATTTT	CASSSTTGNTQYF